This T cell receptor (beta chain) is drawn from a study of control samples from healthy donors and cancer patients. This table comes from immunoSEQ multiplex PCR, and its TCRdb copy is limited to in-frame clones, with some not included. The data hold approximately 65,000 clones, with nearly 90% observed a single time. Per germline, CDR1 SGHRS and CDR2 YFSETQ. CDR3 length: 16 amino acids. The V and J ends lost 3 bases and 2 bases, in that order; junction bases with no gene match: 6. The gene calls are TRBV5-1 and TRBJ1-3, with 9 bases matching TRBD1. The sequenced sample was PBMCs. This TCR derives from a man aged 55 to 70 with lung cancer. CDR3 nucleotide sequence: TGCGCCAGCAGCTCACAGGGGGCAGAAACTGGAAACACCATATATTTT. This codes for CASSSQGAETGNTIYF.